The 19 T cell receptor beta chains below come from one sample, sequenced in a study of blood T cell repertoires in COVID-19. Clones were read by immunoSEQ multiplex PCR, and TCRdb kept only the in-frame ones, dropping some. Of 300,000 to 450,000 clones listed, around 87% were seen once; the top ten hold 2% to 2.5%. Material for sequencing was peripheral blood. All receptors come from a woman aged 55-69 years with COVID-19, enrolled during active disease.

About this clone: At one end the junction does not follow the germline gene, possibly because of a read error. This CDR3 reads CASSARQRLLAKNIQYF. CDR3 in DNA: TGTGCTAGCAGCGCTCGACAGCGTCTCTTAGCCAAAAACATTCAGTACTTC. V is TRBV7-7 and J is TRBJ2-4, with D possibly TRBD1 on 5 matching bases. The germline CDR1 and CDR2 sequences are SSHAT and FNYEAQ (reference sequence). The CDR3 loop spans 17 amino acids. The variable domain in full, completed from reference TRBV7-7 and TRBJ2-4, reads GAGVSQSPRYKVTKRGQDVTLRCDPISSHATLYWYQQALGQGPEFLTYFNYEAQPDKSGLPSDRFSAERPEGSISTLTIQRTEQRDSAMYRCASSARQRLLAKNIQYFGAGTRLSVL.

The V call is TRBV14, the J call TRBJ2-3, with TRBD1 matching 10 bases. The CDR3 totals 19 residues. Germline V gives CDR1 SGHDN, CDR2 FVKESK. V lost 2 bases and J lost 1; bases outside the gene matches: 12. CDR3 region: CASSQRRGTGTGGTDTQYF. CDR3 coding DNA: TGTGCCAGCAGCCAAAGAAGGGGAACCGGGACAGGGGGCACAGATACGCAGTATTTT.

This chain uses TRBV12-3 or TRBV12-4 with TRBJ1-1; no reliable D call. Trimming took 6 bases from V and 4 from J, leaving 12 bases between them. There are 13 residues in the CDR3. CDR3 region: CASRGLESTEAFF. CDR3 bases: TGTGCCAGCAGAGGCCTGGAGAGCACTGAAGCTTTCTTT.

This CDR3 reads CASSTPWGEITGELFF. CDR3 sequence (DNA): TGTGCCAGTAGTACCCCTTGGGGGGAGATCACCGGGGAGCTGTTTTTT. The chain employs TRBV19 and TRBJ2-2, with D perhaps matching TRBD2 (6 bases). Germline-derived CDR1 and CDR2 are LNHDA and SQIVND (reference sequence). Deletions cut 4 bases from V and 4 bases from J, with 16 bases between. This CDR3 has 16 amino acids.

The V call is TRBV9, the J call TRBJ1-3; 7 nucleotides line up with TRBD1. The trim removed 4 bases at V and 4 bases at J, leaving 17 bases unmatched. Germline-derived CDR1 and CDR2 are SGDLS and YYNGEE. The CDR3 is made up of 18 amino acids. The CDR3: CASSPGVGKGAQGNTIYF. CDR3 DNA sequence: TGTGCCAGCAGCCCCGGCGTCGGAAAGGGGGCGCAAGGAAACACCATATATTTT.

Concerning this clone: This sample includes further DNA sequences coding for the same CDR3. This chain links TRBV18 with TRBJ2-5; D possibly corresponds to TRBD2 (5 bases). Germline values: CDR1 KGHSH, CDR2 LQKENI. Deletions cut 2 bases from V and 2 bases from J, with 9 bases between. This CDR3 has 14 residues. The CDR3 sequence: CASSPRELQETQYF. The CDR3 DNA reads as TGTGCCAGCTCACCAAGGGAGTTACAAGAGACCCAGTACTTC.

The rearrangement uses TRBV4-2 and TRBJ1-1; D not certain. Trimming stripped 3 bases from V and 1 base from J, with 15 bases between. CDR3 length: 16 amino acids. Germline CDR1 LGHNA, CDR2 YNFKEQ. Here the CDR3 reads CASSQGRQLENTEAFF. In nucleotides, the CDR3 is TGTGCCAGCAGCCAGGGCAGGCAACTAGAGAACACTGAAGCTTTCTTT.

The chain couples TRBV19 to TRBJ2-7, with 9 nucleotides matching TRBD1. Germline assignment: CDR1 LNHDA and CDR2 SQIVND (reference sequence). This CDR3 comprises 14 residues. V dropped 6 bases and J dropped 4; count of bases not matched to a gene: 7. Here the CDR3 reads CASSSQGASYEQYF. The CDR3 nucleotides read TGTGCCAGTAGCTCACAGGGGGCGAGTTACGAGCAGTACTTC.

The chain combines TRBV27 with TRBJ2-1; the match to TRBD1 covers 7 bases. Germline loops: CDR1 MNHEY, CDR2 SMNVEV (reference sequence). The CDR3 spans 15 residues. Trimming took 6 bases from V and 0 from J; bases not matched to a gene: 5. CDR3 bases: TGTGCCAGCAGCTTTGACAGGGACTCCTACAATGAGCAGTTCTTC. Protein product: CASSFDRDSYNEQFF.

The genes are TRBV5-1 and TRBJ2-7, with no clear D. The V gene's germline CDR1 is SGHRS and CDR2 YFSETQ. The CDR3 runs 14 residues. With 2 bases removed from V and 3 bases from J, the gap between germline ends came to 12 bases. The CDR3 is CASSFGGANYEQYF. The CDR3 DNA reads as TGCGCCAGCAGCTTCGGTGGAGCCAACTACGAGCAGTACTTC.

This clone was seen only once. The chain uses TRBV6-5 and TRBJ2-5, with TRBD1 identical over 7 bases. With 4 bases clipped from V and 2 bases from J, the junction kept 7 bases outside the gene matches. Germline V gives CDR1 MNHEY, CDR2 SVGAGI. The CDR3 runs to 15 residues. The CDR3 is CASSWDSARQETQYF. CDR3 nucleotide sequence: TGTGCCAGCAGTTGGGACAGTGCCCGTCAAGAGACCCAGTACTTC.

A single count supports this clone. The rearrangement joins TRBV13 to TRBJ2-3, with a tentative D call TRBD2 (5 bases). With 1 base removed from V and 4 bases from J, the gap between germline ends came to 12 bases. The CDR3 covers 15 residues. Germline assignment: CDR1 PRHDT and CDR2 FYEKMQ (reference sequence). The CDR3 region has the DNA TGTGCCAGCAGCTTAGTTCGGGGAGCCTCAGATACGCAGTATTTT. Translation gives CASSLVRGASDTQYF.

V gene TRBV6-1 combines with J gene TRBJ1-1; D is possibly TRBD1 (6 bases). This CDR3 comprises 16 residues. The germline V gene encodes CDR1 MNHNS and CDR2 SASEGT. Trimming removed 3 bases from V and 7 bases from J, with 21 bases in between. The CDR3 sequence is CASSEGHGWATSEAFF. DNA of the CDR3: TGTGCCAGCAGTGAGGGACACGGTTGGGCCACCAGTGAAGCTTTCTTT.

The chain recombines TRBV12-3 or TRBV12-4 with TRBJ1-1; unclear D gene. The CDR3 is 12 residues long. The V gene lost 6 bases and the J gene lost 0 bases, with 5 bases spanning the gap. The CDR3 region is CASRILNTEAFF. The CDR3, as DNA: TGTGCCAGCAGAATATTGAACACTGAAGCTTTCTTT.

This clone was seen a single time. The V gene is TRBV3-1 (or the pseudogene TRBV3-2), the J gene TRBJ1-5; maybe TRBD1 (5 bases). CDR1 and CDR2 from the germline V gene are LGHDT and YNNKEL (reference sequence). The length of the CDR3 is 15 residues. The V and J ends lost 0 bases and 3 bases respectively, with 9 bases between them. Here the CDR3 DNA reads TGTGCCAGCAGCCAAGATCAGGGCCTCAATCAGCCCCAGCATTTT. Its translation is CASSQDQGLNQPQHF.

The J gene is TRBJ2-3, the V gene TRBV6-5; 13 nucleotides agree with TRBD2. CDR3 length: 14 residues. In germline, CDR1 is MNHEY, CDR2 SVGAGI. The V segment lost 6 bases and the J segment 9 bases; nucleotides outside the gene matches: 6. In DNA form, the CDR3 reads TGTGCCAGCAGGACCGGGACTAGCGGGGAAACGCAGTATTTT. Translated, it gives CASRTGTSGETQYF.

The chain recombines TRBV3-1 (or the pseudogene TRBV3-2) with TRBJ2-3, with TRBD2 matching over 7 bases. The CDR3 is 15 residues long. V shed 4 bases, J shed 0 bases, and the junction held 4 bases outside the gene matches. The germline V gene encodes CDR1 LGHDT and CDR2 YNNKEL (reference sequence). The CDR3 DNA reads as TGTGCCAGCAGCCGGGGGGGACCTAGCACAGATACGCAGTATTTT. Protein sequence: CASSRGGPSTDTQYF.

V usage is TRBV30 and J usage is TRBJ2-5; D is perhaps TRBD2 (7 bases). This CDR3 comprises 15 residues. V lost 4 bases and J 5 bases, leaving 20 bases between the germline ends. In germline, CDR1 is GTSNPN, CDR2 SVGIG (reference sequence). In DNA form, the CDR3 reads TGTGCCTGGACACGCGGGGGCCGCTCAATTGAGACCCAGTACTTC. It is translated as CAWTRGGRSIETQYF.

This clone was seen once. The chain employs TRBV29-1 and TRBJ2-1; D is uncertain. CDR1 and CDR2 from the germline V gene are SQVTM and ANQGSEA. This CDR3 has 10 residues. Trimming shortened V by 6 bases and J by 4 bases, and 4 bases separated the two germline ends. The CDR3 bases are TGCAGCGTACAATACAATGAGCAGTTCTTC. It specifies CSVQYNEQFF.